The present T cell receptor beta chain was sequenced within a study of chemoradiotherapy in HPV16-positive cancers. Across the study: A couple of HPV16-positive patients' cells yielded candidate HPV-specific clones and common motifs. Notes on the study in general: Candidate HPV-specific clones and E7-related TCR motifs grew in tumor during treatment.

Repeated repertoire sampling spanned the course of chemoradiotherapy. This clone was detected a few times. Antigen specificity is unknown. Sequenced by immunoSEQ multiplex PCR; TCRdb stores in-frame clones only, minus some. The data contain 900 to 1,300 clones, 60% to 75% of them singletons. In germline, CDR1 is LNHDA, CDR2 SQIVND (reference sequence). Between the trimmed V and J ends, which lost 7 bases and 7 bases, there was a span of 11 bases. The CDR3 length is 12 residues. The genes are TRBV19 and TRBJ1-5; no clear D gene. The sample was tumor tissue, taken from a patient who underwent chemoradiotherapy. The sequence was collected from a human donor with HPV-associated anogenital cancer. Here the CDR3 reads CASTAGQQPQHF. The CDR3 DNA reads as TGTGCCAGTACAGCAGGCCAACAGCCCCAGCATTTT.